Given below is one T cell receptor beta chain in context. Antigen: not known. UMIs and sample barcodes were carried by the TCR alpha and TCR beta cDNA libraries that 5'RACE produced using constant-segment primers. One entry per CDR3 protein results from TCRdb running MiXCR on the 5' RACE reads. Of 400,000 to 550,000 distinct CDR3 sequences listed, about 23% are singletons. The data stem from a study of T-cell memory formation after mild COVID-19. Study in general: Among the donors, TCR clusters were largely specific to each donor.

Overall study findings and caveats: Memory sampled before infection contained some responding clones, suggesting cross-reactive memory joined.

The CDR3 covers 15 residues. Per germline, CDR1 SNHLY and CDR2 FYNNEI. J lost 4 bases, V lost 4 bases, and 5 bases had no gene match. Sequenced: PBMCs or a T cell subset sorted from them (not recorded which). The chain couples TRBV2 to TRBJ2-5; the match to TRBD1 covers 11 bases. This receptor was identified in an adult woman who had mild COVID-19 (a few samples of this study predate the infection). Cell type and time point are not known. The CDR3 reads CASSVLGTGGETQYF. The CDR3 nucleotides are TGTGCCAGCAGTGTTTTAGGGACAGGGGGAGAGACCCAGTACTTC.